These 14 T cell receptor beta chains originate from one sample sequenced in a study of shared T cell receptors in the human thymus. Profiled with immunoSEQ multiplex PCR; TCRdb holds only in-frame clones, not every one. The sample holds about 730,000 clones, 70% to 90% seen once. These data also featured in a second study, about human thymus T cells.

The material sequenced was thymocytes. The receptors derive from a girl less than two years old with a congenital heart defect.

In this sample, this clone turned up a few times. The chain uses TRBV30 and TRBJ1-3; D is unresolved. The CDR3 consists of 14 residues. In germline, CDR1 is GTSNPN, CDR2 SVGIG (reference sequence). Trimming shortened V by 0 bases and J by 1 base, and 7 bases separated the two germline ends. CDR3 amino acids: CAWSVRLSGNTIYF. The CDR3 nucleotides read TGTGCCTGGAGTGTACGACTATCTGGAAACACCATATATTTT. Looking up the rest from reference TRBV30 and TRBJ1-3 gives the full variable domain: SQTIHQWPATLVQPVGSPLSLECTVEGTSNPNLYWYRQAAGRGLQLLFYSVGIGQISSEVPQNLSASRPQDRQFILSSKKLLLSDSGFYLCAWSVRLSGNTIYFGEGSWLTVV.

J is TRBJ1-1 and V is TRBV28; D possibly corresponds to TRBD1 (5 bases). The CDR3 runs to 17 residues. CDR1 MDHEN and CDR2 SYDVKM come from the germline V gene. The V end lost 2 bases, the J end lost 1 base, and 17 bases lay between the germline ends. The CDR3 nucleotides are TGTGCCAGCAGTTTAATTCCCGGAATCAGGGAGAACACTGAAGCTTTCTTT. It specifies CASSLIPGIRENTEAFF.

The chain employs TRBV6-1 and TRBJ2-5, with a weak D call TRBD2 (6 bases). Trimming cost V 3 bases and J 0 bases, with 8 bases left between them. The CDR3 runs 14 residues. From germline, CDR1 is MNHNS and CDR2 SASEGT. CDR3 coding DNA: TGTGCCAGCAGTGATCGACTAGACCAAGAGACCCAGTACTTC. This sequence encodes CASSDRLDQETQYF.

This CDR3 is CASSVGRALRTEAFF. CDR3 nucleotides: TGTGCCAGCAGCGTGGGCAGGGCCCTGAGAACTGAAGCTTTCTTT. The chain combines TRBV9 with TRBJ1-1, with D tentatively TRBD1 (5 bases). This CDR3 is 15 amino acids long. V gave up 2 bases and J gave up 5 bases, with 16 bases separating them. The V gene's germline CDR1 is SGDLS and CDR2 YYNGEE.

This clone was detected only a few times. CDR3 sequence reads: CASSGWKRGAQETQYF. The CDR3 DNA is TGTGCCAGCAGTGGGTGGAAACGGGGGGCCCAAGAGACCCAGTACTTC. J is TRBJ2-5 and V is TRBV6-1; the D gene is possibly TRBD2 (7 bases). Trimming left V 4 bases short and J 1 base short, with 16 bases between. Germline V lookup: CDR1 MNHNS, CDR2 SASEGT. CDR3 length: 16 residues.

V gene TRBV25-1 combines with J gene TRBJ2-7, with 7 bases that match TRBD2. There are 16 residues in the CDR3. The V gene's germline CDR1 is MGHDK and CDR2 SYGVNS. With V trimmed by 3 bases and J by 2 bases, 10 bases remained unmatched. The CDR3, as DNA: TGTGCCAGCAGTGACCTCGGCGGCGGGGGAGCCTACGAGCAGTACTTC. Residues: CASSDLGGGGAYEQYF.

Notes on this clone: The CDR3 does not end in the conserved phenylalanine or tryptophan, so this is likely a read error. The limits of the CDR3 on the DNA are not certain, so only TCRdb's listed CDR3 is given. V is TRBV10-3 and J is TRBJ1-2; TRBD1 is taken as the D call from the table, unchecked against the DNA. Germline CDR1 and CDR2: ENHRY and SYGVKD. From its first to its last residue, the CDR3 has 15 amino acids. The CDR3 here is CAISDGDRGPSMAIL.

The chain carries TRBV25-1 and TRBJ2-7; the match to TRBD1 covers 7 bases. The J segment lost 2 bases and the V segment lost 1 base, leaving 8 bases of the junction unmatched. The CDR3 extends over 16 amino acids. Germline V gene lookup returns CDR1 MGHDK and CDR2 SYGVNS. CDR3 protein: CASSEFCRDRAYEQYF. In nucleotides, the CDR3 is TGTGCCAGCAGTGAATTTTGCCGGGACAGAGCCTACGAGCAGTACTTC.

The genes are TRBV7-7 and TRBJ1-1; D is ambiguous. The CDR3 covers 13 residues. The V end was cut by 4 bases, the J end by 1 base, with 7 bases between. Per the germline V gene, CDR1 is SSHAT and CDR2 is FNYEAQ (reference sequence). The chain's CDR3 is CASSSDWNTEAFF. The DNA of the CDR3 is TGTGCCAGCAGCTCCGACTGGAACACTGAAGCTTTCTTT.

The J gene is TRBJ1-5, the V gene TRBV6-6; tentative D call: TRBD1 (6 bases). There are 16 residues in the CDR3. Germline assignment: CDR1 MNHNY and CDR2 SVGAGI (reference sequence). With 5 bases removed from V and 3 bases from J, the gap between germline ends came to 17 bases. Here the CDR3 DNA reads TGTGCCAGCAGTCTGTGCTGGACAGAAAACAATCAGCCCCAGCATTTT. As protein: CASSLCWTENNQPQHF.

V and J are TRBV5-6 and TRBJ2-3; D remains ambiguous. The V end lost 0 bases, the J end lost 3 bases, and 5 bases lay between the germline ends. The germline CDR1 and CDR2 sequences are SGHDT and YYEEEE. The CDR3 has 13 residues. CDR3 sequence (DNA): TGTGCCAGCAGCTTGGGGCAAACAGATACGCAGTATTTT. As protein: CASSLGQTDTQYF. Full variable domain (outside the CDR3, taken from reference TRBV5-6 and TRBJ2-3): DAGVTQSPTHLIKTRGQQVTLRCSPKSGHDTVSWYQQALGQGPQFIFQYYEEEERQRGNFPDRFSGHQFPNYSSELNVNALLLGDSALYLCASSLGQTDTQYFGPGTRLTVL.

The rearrangement joins TRBV4-1 to TRBJ2-3, with 12 bases identical to TRBD2. Trimming removed 1 base from V and 3 bases from J; junction bases left unmatched: 5. The CDR3 is 17 amino acids. Germline V gene sequence: CDR1 MGHRA, CDR2 YSYEKL. DNA of the CDR3: TGCGCCAGCAGCCAAGCCCCCGGACTAGCGGGGACAGATACGCAGTATTTT. Translated, it gives CASSQAPGLAGTDTQYF.

This clone was recorded only once. The chain employs TRBV18 and TRBJ1-2; TRBD1 matches at 9 bases. V trimming: 5 bases; J trimming: 4 bases; junction bases outside the gene matches: 11. The germline gives CDR1 KGHSH, CDR2 LQKENI. The CDR3 totals 16 residues. The CDR3 sequence: CASSARDRALGYGYTF. CDR3 sequence (DNA): TGTGCCAGCTCAGCCCGGGACAGGGCTCTAGGCTATGGCTACACCTTC.

The chain combines TRBV5-1 with TRBJ2-1; D perhaps matches TRBD2 (6 bases). V was clipped by 0 bases and J by 8 bases, with 12 bases between them. Germline assignment: CDR1 SGHRS and CDR2 YFSETQ. The CDR3 loop spans 14 amino acids. The DNA of the CDR3 is TGCGCCAGCAGCTTGGTTCCTAGCGTCGATGAGCAGTTCTTC. Residues: CASSLVPSVDEQFF.